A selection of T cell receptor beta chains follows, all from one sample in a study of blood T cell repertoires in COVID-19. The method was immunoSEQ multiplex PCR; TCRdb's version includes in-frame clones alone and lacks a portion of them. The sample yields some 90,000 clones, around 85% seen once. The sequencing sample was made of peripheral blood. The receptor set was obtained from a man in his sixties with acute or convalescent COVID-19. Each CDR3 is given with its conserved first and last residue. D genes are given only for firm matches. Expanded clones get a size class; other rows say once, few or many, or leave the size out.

CDR3nt: TGTGCCAGCAGCGAATATAGACAGGGCGGAACCGGGGAGCTGTTTTTT; CDR3aa: CASSEYRQGGTGELFF; j_gene: TRBJ2-2; v_gene: TRBV2; abundance: .; d_gene: TRBD1
CDR3nt: TGTGCCAGCAGTTACGACGGGACAGTTGGTAATTCACCCCTCCACTTT; CDR3aa: CASSYDGTVGNSPLHF; j_gene: TRBJ1-6; v_gene: TRBV6-5; abundance: few; d_gene: TRBD1
CDR3nt: TGCGCCAGCAGCACCGGACAGGTGGTGAACACTGAAGCTTTCTTT; CDR3aa: CASSTGQVVNTEAFF; j_gene: TRBJ1-1; v_gene: TRBV5-1; abundance: .; d_gene: TRBD1
CDR3nt: TGTGCCAGCAGCCAAGGGAGCTCCTACAATGAGCAGTTCTTC; CDR3aa: CASSQGSSYNEQFF; j_gene: TRBJ2-1; v_gene: TRBV3-1/TRBV3-2; abundance: .; d_gene: .
CDR3nt: TGCAGCGTTGCCACTAGCGGCTACGAGCAGTACTTC; CDR3aa: CSVATSGYEQYF; j_gene: TRBJ2-7; v_gene: TRBV29-1; abundance: .; d_gene: TRBD2
CDR3nt: TGCGCCAGCAGCTCGAATCCCGGACAGGGAAGTTCCGGCTACACCTTC; CDR3aa: CASSSNPGQGSSGYTF; j_gene: TRBJ1-2; v_gene: TRBV5-1; abundance: .; d_gene: TRBD1
CDR3nt: TGTGCCAGTAGTATCACAGGGCTTGCCAATGAGCAGTTCTTC; CDR3aa: CASSITGLANEQFF; j_gene: TRBJ2-1; v_gene: TRBV19; abundance: .; d_gene: .
CDR3nt: TGCAGCGTTGAAGATCAGGGCTATGGCTACACCTTC; CDR3aa: CSVEDQGYGYTF; j_gene: TRBJ1-2; v_gene: TRBV29-1; abundance: once; d_gene: .
CDR3nt: TGTGCCAGCAGCCTCGCAGGGTCTACGGGGACCCAGTACTTC; CDR3aa: CASSLAGSTGTQYF; j_gene: TRBJ2-5; v_gene: TRBV14; abundance: .; d_gene: .
CDR3nt: TGTGCCAGCAGTCAAGACCCCGGGACAGCATCCTACGAGCAGTACTTC; CDR3aa: CASSQDPGTASYEQYF; j_gene: TRBJ2-7; v_gene: TRBV6-1; abundance: few; d_gene: TRBD1
CDR3nt: TGTGCCAGCAGCTTAGCCCCTCAGGGCGGGAGGGAGACCCAGTACTTC; CDR3aa: CASSLAPQGGRETQYF; j_gene: TRBJ2-5; v_gene: TRBV7-2; abundance: .; d_gene: TRBD2
CDR3nt: TGTGCCAGCGGAGGACAGGGTGGGGAAAAACTGTTTTTT; CDR3aa: CASGGQGGEKLFF; j_gene: TRBJ1-4; v_gene: TRBV6-5; abundance: few; d_gene: TRBD1
CDR3nt: TGTGCCATCAGTGGCGAACAGGGGAACACCGGGGAGCTGTTTTTT; CDR3aa: CAISGEQGNTGELFF; j_gene: TRBJ2-2; v_gene: TRBV10-3; abundance: .; d_gene: .
CDR3nt: TGTGCCAGCAGTGATTTTGTTTGGGGACAGTCCGACGAGCAGTACTTC; CDR3aa: CASSDFVWGQSDEQYF; j_gene: TRBJ2-7; v_gene: TRBV25-1; abundance: .; d_gene: TRBD1
CDR3nt: TGTGCCAGCTCCCCTGGACAGGCAGATTCACCCCTCCACTTT; CDR3aa: CASSPGQADSPLHF; j_gene: TRBJ1-6; v_gene: TRBV18; abundance: .; d_gene: TRBD1
CDR3nt: TGTGCCTGGACAGGGGACACCGGGGAGCTGTTTTTT; CDR3aa: CAWTGDTGELFF; j_gene: TRBJ2-2; v_gene: TRBV30; abundance: .; d_gene: .
CDR3nt: TGTGCCAGCACAATGACAGGGGTCGCGAACACTGAAGCTTTCTTT; CDR3aa: CASTMTGVANTEAFF; j_gene: TRBJ1-1; v_gene: TRBV28; abundance: .; d_gene: TRBD1
CDR3nt: TGTGCCAGCAGCCAAGTTGCGGGAGCGTATCCCTACAATGAGCAGTTCTTC; CDR3aa: CASSQVAGAYPYNEQFF; j_gene: TRBJ2-1; v_gene: TRBV3-1/TRBV3-2; abundance: .; d_gene: TRBD2
CDR3nt: TGTGCCAGCACCGGACAGGGGGTTATGAACACTGAAGCTTTCTTT; CDR3aa: CASTGQGVMNTEAFF; j_gene: TRBJ1-1; v_gene: TRBV2; abundance: .; d_gene: TRBD1
CDR3nt: TGTGCCAGTAGTTTCCTCGGGACAGGGACCAACGAGCAGTACTTC; CDR3aa: CASSFLGTGTNEQYF; j_gene: TRBJ2-7; v_gene: TRBV19; abundance: .; d_gene: TRBD1